These 16 T cell receptor beta chains originate from one sample sequenced in a study of siplizumab effects on memory and regulatory T cells. Measured with immunoSEQ multiplex PCR; TCRdb has only the in-frame clones, and not every one. The repertoire includes roughly 100,000 clones, just over 90% of them detected once, and less than 0.35% sits in the top ten. The material sequenced was CD4+ T cells sorted from blood. Source of these receptors: a human donor in good health.

DNA for the CDR3: TGTGCCAGCAGTTTCCGGGTGGGTAGCGGGAGGATCTCCTACGAGCAGTACTTC. Translation gives CASSFRVGSGRISYEQYF. The chain is built from TRBV28 and TRBJ2-7; 10 bases match TRBD2. CDR3 size: 18 residues. The J segment lost 0 bases and the V segment lost 3 bases, leaving 11 bases of the junction unmatched. Germline V gene data show CDR1 as MDHEN and CDR2 as SYDVKM.

The chain is built from TRBV5-1 and TRBJ2-3; 12 positions agree with TRBD1. Trimming cost V 4 bases and J 0 bases; bases outside gene matches: 3. The CDR3 covers 16 residues. The germline gives CDR1 SGHRS, CDR2 YFSETQ. The CDR3 protein is CASSTGTGGSTDTQYF. The CDR3 DNA sequence: TGCGCCAGCAGCACGGGGACAGGGGGCAGCACAGATACGCAGTATTTT.

The CDR3 DNA follows: TGTGCCAGCAGCCAAGATAAACTTAACTATGGCTACACCTTC. Translated: CASSQDKLNYGYTF. The chain couples TRBV14 to TRBJ1-2, with no clear D. V lost 0 bases to trimming and J lost 1 base, with 6 bases between them. The germline CDR1 and CDR2 sequences are SGHDN and FVKESK. This CDR3 spans 14 amino acids.

This chain links TRBV6-5 with TRBJ2-7, with D tentatively TRBD2 (6 bases). The V end was cut by 0 bases, the J end by 3 bases, with 12 bases between. This CDR3 comprises 15 residues. Germline V gene sequence: CDR1 MNHEY, CDR2 SVGAGI. The CDR3 protein is CASSYSGGRNYEQYF. Written as DNA, the CDR3 is TGTGCCAGCAGTTACTCGGGGGGAAGGAACTACGAGCAGTACTTC.

The chain employs TRBV7-3 and TRBJ1-6; TRBD1 might be the D (5 bases). The germline V gene has CDR1 SGHTA and CDR2 FQGTGA. This CDR3 contains 13 residues. With 5 bases removed from V and 8 bases from J, the gap between germline ends came to 10 bases. CDR3 region: CASSPQGDSPLHF. As DNA, the CDR3 is TGTGCCAGCAGCCCCCAGGGCGATTCACCCCTCCACTTT.

This sequence joins TRBV19 and TRBJ1-2; 12 bases align to TRBD1. V was pared by 9 bases and J by 1 base, with 9 bases of the junction left unmatched. This CDR3 region has 16 residues. The germline gives CDR1 LNHDA, CDR2 SQIVND (reference sequence). The CDR3: CASRDRGHQINYGYTF. The CDR3 DNA follows: TGTGCCAGCAGGGACAGGGGGCATCAAATTAACTATGGCTACACCTTC.

A word on this clone: Other nucleotide sequences from this sample produce the same CDR3. The DNA for the CDR3 is TGTGCCAGCAGCCGACAGGGGGGCGATCAGCCCCAGCATTTT. This sequence encodes CASSRQGGDQPQHF. The chain carries TRBV6-5 and TRBJ1-5, with TRBD1 matching 9 bases. The CDR3 is made up of 14 amino acids. Germline CDR1 MNHEY, CDR2 SVGAGI. V shed 6 bases, J shed 5 bases, and the junction held 5 bases outside the gene matches.

This chain joins TRBV10-3 and TRBJ2-5; D gene uncertain. The CDR3 extends over 13 amino acids. Per the germline V gene, CDR1 is ENHRY and CDR2 is SYGVKD. V shed 0 bases and J shed 5 bases, with 7 bases lying between them. The CDR3 DNA is TGTGCCATCAGTGAGTCGGTTCGGGAGACCCAGTACTTC. Translation: CAISESVRETQYF.

The V and J genes are TRBV19 and TRBJ1-4; D gene unclear. Germline CDR1 and CDR2: LNHDA and SQIVND (reference sequence). The germline V and J ends were trimmed by 3 bases and 8 bases, with 4 bases remaining between them. CDR3 length equals 11 residues. In nucleotides, the CDR3 is TGTGCCAGTAGTATGGGCGAAAAACTGTTTTTT. Its translation: CASSMGEKLFF.

This clone was seen a single time. The chain joins TRBV28 to TRBJ1-2; D gene unclear. From germline, CDR1 is MDHEN and CDR2 SYDVKM. V lost 9 bases and J 2 bases, leaving 10 bases between the germline ends. This CDR3 is 12 amino acids long. The CDR3 here is CASVRRNYGYTF. The CDR3 nucleotides are TGTGCCAGTGTCCGCAGAAACTATGGCTACACCTTC.

The CDR3 DNA reads as TGTGCCAGCTCACCACGACAGAACACCGGGGAGCTGTTTTTT. Translating gives CASSPRQNTGELFF. The chain carries TRBV18 and TRBJ2-2; no definite D call. The V gene's germline CDR1 is KGHSH and CDR2 LQKENI. CDR3 length: 14 residues. V lost 1 base, J lost 1 base, and 4 bases lay in between.

J is TRBJ1-2 and V is TRBV19, with D hard to call. Trimming took 1 base from V and 2 from J, leaving 5 bases between them. The V gene's germline CDR1 is LNHDA and CDR2 SQIVND (reference sequence). The CDR3 length is 13 residues. The CDR3 DNA sequence: TGTGCCAGTAGTATAGCCATAAACTATGGCTACACCTTC. Its protein is CASSIAINYGYTF.

The gene calls are TRBV6-5 and TRBJ1-4; maybe TRBD1 (6 bases). The V end was cut by 5 bases, the J end by 4 bases, with 11 bases between. Germline lookup yields CDR1 MNHEY and CDR2 SVGAGI. The CDR3 sequence is 14 residues long. The CDR3 loop reads CASSPPGHNEKLFF. The CDR3 nucleotides are TGTGCCAGCAGTCCTCCGGGACATAATGAAAAACTGTTTTTT.

The rearrangement links TRBV20-1 to TRBJ2-7; D tentatively fits TRBD1 or TRBD2 (5 bases each). Germline assignment: CDR1 DFQATT and CDR2 SNEGSKA (reference sequence). Trimming removed 3 bases from V and 4 bases from J, with 7 bases in between. This CDR3 region has 11 residues. CDR3 region: CSARGPYEQYF. The CDR3 DNA sequence: TGCAGTGCTAGGGGACCTTACGAGCAGTACTTC.

The genes are TRBV30 and TRBJ1-1; D is possibly TRBD1 (6 bases). The CDR3 contains 12 residues. Trimming cost V 2 bases and J 6 bases, with 10 bases left between them. Germline CDR1 is GTSNPN and CDR2 is SVGIG (reference sequence). As DNA, the CDR3 is TGTGCCTGGAGTAAACAGGGAGCTGAAGCTTTCTTT. Translated, it gives CAWSKQGAEAFF. Filled out from reference TRBV30 and TRBJ1-1, the complete variable domain reads SQTIHQWPATLVQPVGSPLSLECTVEGTSNPNLYWYRQAAGRGLQLLFYSVGIGQISSEVPQNLSASRPQDRQFILSSKKLLLSDSGFYLCAWSKQGAEAFFGQGTRLTVV.

The rearrangement joins TRBV11-2 to TRBJ2-1; TRBD2 matches at 8 bases. This CDR3 contains 14 residues. In germline, CDR1 is SGHAT, CDR2 FQNNGV. Trimming at V came to 8 bases and at J to 10 bases, leaving 13 bases not matched to a gene. CDR3 in DNA: TGTGCCAGCCGGGGCGGGGGGTCCCCAATCGAGCAGTTCTTC. Amino acids: CASRGGGSPIEQFF.